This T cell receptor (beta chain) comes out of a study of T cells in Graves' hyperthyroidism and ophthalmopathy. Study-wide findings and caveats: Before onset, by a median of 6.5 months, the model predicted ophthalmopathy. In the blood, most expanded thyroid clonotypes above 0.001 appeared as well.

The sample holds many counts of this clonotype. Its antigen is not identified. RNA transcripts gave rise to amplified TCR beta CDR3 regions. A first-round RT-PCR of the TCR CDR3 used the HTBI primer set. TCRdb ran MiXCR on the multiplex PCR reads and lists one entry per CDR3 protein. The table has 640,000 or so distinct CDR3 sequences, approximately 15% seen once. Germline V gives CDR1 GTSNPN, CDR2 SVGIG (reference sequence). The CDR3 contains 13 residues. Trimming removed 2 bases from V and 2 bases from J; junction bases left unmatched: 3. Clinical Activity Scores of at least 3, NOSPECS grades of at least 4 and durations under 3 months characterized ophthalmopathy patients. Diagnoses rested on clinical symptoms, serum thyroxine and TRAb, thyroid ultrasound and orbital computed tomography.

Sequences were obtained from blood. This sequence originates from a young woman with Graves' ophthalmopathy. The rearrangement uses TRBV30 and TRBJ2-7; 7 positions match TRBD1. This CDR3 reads CAWSRDRAYEQYF. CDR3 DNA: TGTGCCTGGAGTCGCGACAGGGCCTACGAGCAGTACTTC. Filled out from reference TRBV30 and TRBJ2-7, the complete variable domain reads SQTIHQWPATLVQPVGSPLSLECTVEGTSNPNLYWYRQAAGRGLQLLFYSVGIGQISSEVPQNLSASRPQDRQFILSSKKLLLSDSGFYLCAWSRDRAYEQYFGPGTRLTVT.